A single sample gave rise to the 22 T cell receptor beta chains below, sequenced in a study of blood T cells in healthy people across ages. A second PCR, run for about 7 to 12 cycles, used a sample-barcoded 5' primer plus a J-beta primer mix. TCRdb reprocessed the 5' RACE reads with MiXCR, giving one entry per CDR3 protein. The sample shows 800,000 to 1,300,000 distinct CDR3 sequences, 20% to 25% of them seen only once. The same data also contributed to another study, on T cells of mothers and their children.

The material sequenced was blood. These TCRs come from a girl aged 2 to 10 in good health.

The chain links TRBV7-2 to TRBJ2-2; no definite D call. Looked up from germline, CDR1 is SGHTA and CDR2 is FQGNSA. V gave up 6 bases and J gave up 2 bases, with 13 bases separating them. The CDR3 extends over 15 amino acids. The CDR3 protein is CASRTMVGNTGELFF. Written as DNA, the CDR3 is TGTGCCAGCAGAACCATGGTGGGCAACACCGGGGAGCTGTTTTTT.

The genes are TRBV7-2 and TRBJ1-4; D gene unclear. The CDR3 totals 13 residues. The V gene's germline CDR1 is SGHTA and CDR2 FQGNSA. Trimming took off 0 bases at V and 14 bases at J, with 13 bases between the two ends. As DNA, the CDR3 is TGTGCCAGCAGCTTAGCCCTATACCATGGTCTGTTTTTT. It encodes CASSLALYHGLFF.

This clonotype was counted only a few times. The V and J genes are TRBV12-3 or TRBV12-4 and TRBJ1-5, with TRBD1 matching 7 bases. CDR3 size: 16 residues. J gave up 0 bases and V 6 bases, and 8 bases lay outside the gene matches. CDR3 region: CASSPDRDYSNQPQHF. CDR3 coding DNA: TGTGCCAGCAGCCCCGACAGGGATTATAGCAATCAGCCCCAGCATTTT.

The rearrangement links TRBV6-6 to TRBJ1-2; D gene ambiguous. V was cut by 7 bases and J by 6 bases, with 24 bases left in between. This CDR3 region has 16 residues. Germline V lookup: CDR1 MNHNY, CDR2 SVGAGI (reference sequence). CDR3 in DNA: TGTGCCAGCAATTATCGCGTCGGTCGCCCTAATGATGGCTACACCTTC. The encoded protein is CASNYRVGRPNDGYTF.

This clonotype has only a few counts. This chain links TRBV7-2 with TRBJ2-7, with D maybe TRBD1 (5 bases). V was trimmed by 7 bases and J by 1 base, leaving 20 bases between them. CDR3 length equals 16 residues. CDR1 SGHTA and CDR2 FQGNSA come from the germline V gene. CDR3 amino acids: CASIFPAQATSYEQYF. CDR3 nucleotides: TGTGCCAGCATCTTCCCTGCACAGGCCACTTCCTACGAGCAGTACTTC.

This clonotype was counted a few times. V and J are TRBV11-3 and TRBJ1-5; D not resolved. This CDR3 has 13 residues. Germline values: CDR1 SGHNT, CDR2 YENEEA. V was trimmed by 6 bases and J by 4 bases, leaving 10 bases between them. The CDR3 region has the DNA TGTGCCAGCAGTCAACGGAGTAATCAGCCCCAGCATTTT. Residues: CASSQRSNQPQHF.

V is TRBV18 and J is TRBJ2-7; D unresolved. Germline CDR1 is KGHSH and CDR2 is LQKENI. V lost 4 bases, J lost 0 bases, and 7 bases lay in between. The CDR3 spans 13 residues. The CDR3 sequence is CASSREFSYEQYF. CDR3 sequence (DNA): TGTGCCAGCTCACGCGAGTTCTCCTACGAGCAGTACTTC.

The genes are TRBV20-1 and TRBJ1-2; no definite D call. This CDR3 spans 17 amino acids. CDR1 and CDR2 (germline): DFQATT, SNEGSKA (reference sequence). Trimming shortened V by 3 bases and J by 2 bases, and 22 bases separated the two germline ends. The chain's CDR3 is CSARGDYLKARNYGYTF. For the CDR3, the DNA is TGCAGTGCTAGGGGCGATTACCTAAAAGCGAGGAACTATGGCTACACCTTC.

The V and J genes are TRBV3-1 and TRBJ2-1, with 9 bases fitting TRBD2. The CDR3 has 16 amino acids. Germline values: CDR1 LGHDT, CDR2 YNNKEL (reference sequence). V shed 3 bases, J shed 4 bases, and the junction held 7 bases outside the gene matches. The CDR3 loop reads CASSQPAGGNYNEQFF. The CDR3 DNA sequence: TGTGCCAGCAGCCAGCCCGCGGGGGGGAATTACAATGAGCAGTTCTTC.

The J gene is TRBJ2-7, the V gene TRBV3-1; D is possibly TRBD1 (6 bases). CDR1 and CDR2 from the germline V gene are LGHDT and YNNKEL (reference sequence). V lost 1 base, J lost 1 base, and 11 bases lay in between. This CDR3 region has 15 residues. CDR3 bases: TGTGCCAGCAGCCAAGGAAGGGACACTTCCTACGAGCAGTACTTC. Amino acids: CASSQGRDTSYEQYF.

The chain has TRBV4-1 and TRBJ2-5, with TRBD2 as a possible D gene (6 bases). The end of the DNA fits TRBJ2-1 better, so the J call may be wrong. Germline CDR1 MGHRA, CDR2 YSYEKL. This CDR3 spans 16 amino acids. DNA of the CDR3: TGCGCCAGCAGCCGCCCGAGGGACGGACTAAACAATGAGCAGTTCTTC. The encoded protein is CASSRPRDGLNNEQFF.

This clonotype was counted only a few times. V is TRBV20-1 and J is TRBJ2-1, with TRBD2 identical over 7 bases. J gave up 7 bases and V 6 bases, and 6 bases lay outside the gene matches. The length of the CDR3 is 12 residues. In germline, CDR1 is DFQATT, CDR2 SNEGSKA (reference sequence). The CDR3 DNA is TGCAGTGCCAAAGGGGACTATAATGAGCAGTTCTTC. This sequence encodes CSAKGDYNEQFF.

The chain carries TRBV4-1 and TRBJ2-5; D gene ambiguous. The J call may not be correct, given that the DNA end is closer to TRBJ2-1. Germline assignment: CDR1 MGHRA and CDR2 YSYEKL. The CDR3 runs 16 residues. The CDR3 sequence is CASCLRPGPQMGEQFF. Here the CDR3 DNA reads TGCGCCAGCTGCCTTCGACCGGGCCCCCAAATGGGTGAGCAGTTCTTC.

In its sample, this clonotype was seen many times. This rearrangement joins TRBV2 to TRBJ2-2; D may be TRBD1 (5 bases). Germline CDR1 SNHLY, CDR2 FYNNEI. Trimming left V 6 bases short and J 1 base short, with 15 bases between. The CDR3 runs 16 residues. CDR3 protein: CASSGQGALNTGELFF. As DNA, the CDR3 is TGTGCCAGCAGCGGTCAAGGGGCTTTGAACACCGGGGAGCTGTTTTTT.

This rearrangement joins TRBV20-1 to TRBJ2-7; D is unclear. From germline, CDR1 is DFQATT and CDR2 SNEGSKA (reference sequence). V lost 1 base and J lost 4, with 11 bases in between. This CDR3 has 13 amino acids. In DNA form, the CDR3 reads TGCAGTGCTAGAGTGGCGGCTGATTACGAGCAGTACTTC. Amino acid sequence: CSARVAADYEQYF.

This clonotype was found a few times. This rearrangement joins TRBV29-1 to TRBJ2-5, with 10 bases identical to TRBD2. Looked up from germline, CDR1 is SQVTM and CDR2 is ANQGSEA. There are 15 residues in the CDR3. Trimming took 5 bases from V and 5 from J; bases not matched to a gene: 11. The CDR3 region has the DNA TGCAGCGTTTTGGATCCGGGACTAGCGAGGGAGACCCAGTACTTC. Protein sequence: CSVLDPGLARETQYF.

Concerning this clonotype itself: One end of the junction varies from germline; a read error may be responsible. The chain carries TRBV6-5 and TRBJ1-2; tentatively, D is TRBD1 (5 bases). This CDR3 region has 17 residues. Per the germline V gene, CDR1 is MNHEY and CDR2 is SVGAGI. CDR3 bases: TGTGCCAGCAGTTACCTCAGGGACGATGGACGGAGATATGGCTACATCTTC. It codes for CASSYLRDDGRRYGYIF.

This clonotype was picked up a small number of times. CDR3 DNA sequence: TGCGCCAGCAGCACCGGGACCGGACATGCGGAGACCCAGTACTTC. It yields the protein CASSTGTGHAETQYF. The chain recombines TRBV4-1 with TRBJ2-5; D may correspond to TRBD1 or TRBD2 (5 bases each). With 5 bases removed from V and 5 bases from J, the gap between germline ends came to 18 bases. The CDR3 has 15 residues. Germline V gene lookup returns CDR1 MGHRA and CDR2 YSYEKL.

Regarding this clonotype: Being one base from a much bigger clone, this may be a read error. This chain links TRBV11-2 with TRBJ2-4; 7 bases fit TRBD2. Trimming took 1 base from V and 8 from J; bases not matched to a gene: 2. This CDR3 contains 13 residues. In germline, CDR1 is SGHAT, CDR2 FQNNGV. The CDR3 reads CASSLAGRDIQYF. Written as DNA, the CDR3 is TGTGCCAGCAGCTTAGCAGGGAGGGACATTCAGTACTTC. Together with reference TRBV11-2 and TRBJ2-4, the CDR3 gives the full variable domain: EAGVAQSPRYKIIEKRQSVAFWCNPISGHATLYWYQQILGQGPKLLIQFQNNGVVDDSQLPKDRFSAERLKGVDSTLKIQPAKLEDSAVYLCASSLAGRDIQYFGAGTRLSVL.

This clonotype was detected a few times. The chain recombines TRBV2 with TRBJ2-7; D might be TRBD2 (6 bases). CDR3 length: 14 residues. Germline V gene sequence: CDR1 SNHLY, CDR2 FYNNEI. V was pared by 10 bases and J by 7 bases, with 23 bases between. CDR3 region: CATDLGTGSREQYF. As DNA, the CDR3 is TGTGCCACCGACCTGGGGACTGGGAGCCGGGAGCAGTACTTC.

The chain links TRBV4-1 to TRBJ1-1; no firm D call. Deletions cut 2 bases from V and 3 bases from J, with 10 bases between. This CDR3 spans 14 amino acids. The germline V gene has CDR1 MGHRA and CDR2 YSYEKL. In DNA form, the CDR3 reads TGCGCCAGCAGCCAACCAAACAGATACACTGAAGCTTTCTTT. It is translated as CASSQPNRYTEAFF.

The gene calls are TRBV10-2 and TRBJ1-1; no clear D gene. With 2 bases removed from V and 1 base from J, the gap between germline ends came to 11 bases. The CDR3 has 15 amino acids. CDR1 and CDR2 from the germline V gene are WSHSY and SAAADI. The CDR3 spells CASSEETRRNTEAFF. CDR3 DNA: TGCGCCAGCAGTGAGGAGACCCGACGGAACACTGAAGCTTTCTTT.